Following are 32 T cell receptor beta chains from one sample sequenced in a study of blood T cell repertoires in COVID-19. TCRdb keeps only in-frame clones here, not all; method: immunoSEQ multiplex PCR. This table has 190,000 or so clones, around 90% appearing once. The sample taken for sequencing was PBMCs or T cells enriched from blood (not recorded which). The receptors were sampled from a woman aged 18-29 years who had recovered from COVID-19.

The V call is TRBV14, the J call TRBJ1-6; 8 bases are shared with TRBD1. The germline V gene encodes CDR1 SGHDN and CDR2 FVKESK. The CDR3 extends over 16 amino acids. With 1 base clipped from V and 5 bases from J, the junction kept 4 bases outside the gene matches. The CDR3 DNA reads TGTGCCAGCAGCCAAGTGGTGACAGGGGATAATTCACCCCTCCACTTT. Residues: CASSQVVTGDNSPLHF.

The J gene is TRBJ2-1, the V gene TRBV4-2; D not certain. Germline lookup yields CDR1 LGHNA and CDR2 YNFKEQ. V lost 0 bases and J lost 1, with 10 bases in between. The CDR3 loop spans 16 amino acids. CDR3 coding DNA: TGTGCCAGCAGCCAAGAAGAGGCTAGATCCTACAATGAGCAGTTCTTC. It specifies CASSQEEARSYNEQFF.

V is TRBV18 and J is TRBJ2-4; 7 nucleotides agree with TRBD1. The CDR3 spans 17 residues. V lost 5 bases to trimming and J lost 1 base; unmatched junction nucleotides: 11. The germline V gene has CDR1 KGHSH and CDR2 LQKENI. For the CDR3, the DNA is TGTGCCAGCTCAAACGTCGCAGGGGGTTCGGCCAAAAACATTCAGTACTTC. Translating it yields CASSNVAGGSAKNIQYF.

This clone was recorded once. The rearrangement uses TRBV9 and TRBJ1-5, with D possibly matching TRBD1 (5 bases). Trimming took 0 bases from V and 7 from J, leaving 14 bases between them. The length of the CDR3 is 15 residues. Germline V lookup: CDR1 SGDLS, CDR2 YYNGEE. The CDR3 nucleotides are TGTGCCAGCAGCGTAGTCCGGAGGGACTGGCAGCCCCAGCATTTT. Protein: CASSVVRRDWQPQHF.

J is TRBJ2-1 and V is TRBV7-8, with 10 bases lining up with TRBD2. The CDR3 is 15 amino acids. In germline, CDR1 is SGHVS, CDR2 FQNEAQ. Losses at the gene ends were 3 bases for V and 4 bases for J; bases not matched to a gene: 3. CDR3 sequence reads: CASSFSGGRYNEQFF. In DNA, the CDR3 is TGTGCCAGCAGCTTTAGCGGGGGGCGGTACAATGAGCAGTTCTTC.

The chain carries TRBV4-1 and TRBJ1-5; TRBD1 aligns across 7 bases. The CDR3 sequence is 16 residues long. Germline V lookup: CDR1 MGHRA, CDR2 YSYEKL. Losses at the gene ends were 4 bases for V and 4 bases for J; bases not matched to a gene: 10. As DNA, the CDR3 is TGCGCCAGCAGCCCCCGGACAGGTTTGTCGAATCAGCCCCAGCATTTT. This translates into CASSPRTGLSNQPQHF.

The chain recombines TRBV29-1 with TRBJ2-3, with 7 bases aligning to TRBD2. The length of the CDR3 is 13 residues. The germline V gene encodes CDR1 SQVTM and CDR2 ANQGSEA. The V segment lost 4 bases and the J segment 3 bases; nucleotides outside the gene matches: 4. CDR3 sequence: CSVAGGRTDTQYF. The CDR3 bases are TGCAGCGTTGCGGGGGGAAGAACAGATACGCAGTATTTT.

This sequence joins TRBV11-2 and TRBJ1-3; 8 positions match TRBD1. The CDR3 runs to 16 residues. Germline CDR1 reads SGHAT; CDR2 reads FQNNGV. V lost 4 bases and J lost 1; bases outside the gene matches: 6. CDR3 in DNA: TGTGCCAGCAGCTGGACAGGGTCCGGTTCTGGAAACACCATATATTTT. Protein sequence: CASSWTGSGSGNTIYF. The entire variable domain, with the rest obtained from reference TRBV11-2 and TRBJ1-3, is as follows: EAGVAQSPRYKIIEKRQSVAFWCNPISGHATLYWYQQILGQGPKLLIQFQNNGVVDDSQLPKDRFSAERLKGVDSTLKIQPAKLEDSAVYLCASSWTGSGSGNTIYFGEGSWLTVV.

The V and J genes are TRBV19 and TRBJ1-5; maybe TRBD1 (5 bases). This CDR3 is 15 amino acids long. CDR1 and CDR2 (germline): LNHDA, SQIVND (reference sequence). With 5 bases removed from V and 2 bases from J, the gap between germline ends came to 13 bases. CDR3 DNA: TGTGCCAGTAGTGGGGCGGGGTACGGCAATCAGCCCCAGCATTTT. It encodes CASSGAGYGNQPQHF.

The chain joins TRBV6-5 to TRBJ1-2, with TRBD1 identical over 9 bases. This CDR3 contains 16 residues. CDR1 and CDR2 (germline): MNHEY, SVGAGI. V shed 1 base and J 5 bases; nucleotides not matched to a gene: 8. In nucleotides, the CDR3 is TGTGCCAGCAGTTACTGGGGCCCGGGACAGGGATATGGCTACACCTTC. The encoded protein is CASSYWGPGQGYGYTF.

This chain links TRBV11-2 with TRBJ2-7, with D possibly TRBD2 on 6 matching bases. Germline V gene lookup returns CDR1 SGHAT and CDR2 FQNNGV. This CDR3 has 15 residues. V lost 1 base and J 2 bases, leaving 12 bases between the germline ends. The CDR3 region has the DNA TGTGCCAGCAGCTTAGCGGGAGTAGAGGCCTACGAGCAGTACTTC. This translates into CASSLAGVEAYEQYF. The complete variable domain, with remaining parts taken from reference TRBV11-2 and TRBJ2-7, reads EAGVAQSPRYKIIEKRQSVAFWCNPISGHATLYWYQQILGQGPKLLIQFQNNGVVDDSQLPKDRFSAERLKGVDSTLKIQPAKLEDSAVYLCASSLAGVEAYEQYFGPGTRLTVT.

The J gene is TRBJ2-7, the V gene TRBV18; D possibly corresponds to TRBD1 (6 bases). The V gene's germline CDR1 is KGHSH and CDR2 LQKENI. The V and J ends lost 6 bases and 6 bases respectively, with 12 bases between them. The CDR3 has 12 amino acids. Here the CDR3 reads CASSPIQGEQYF. As DNA, the CDR3 is TGTGCCAGCTCGCCTATACAGGGCGAGCAGTACTTC.

The genes are TRBV1 and TRBJ1-6. TRBV1 is a pseudogene locus. The CDR3 is 16 amino acids. The CDR3 DNA reads TGCACCAGCAGCCAAGATAGTGGTCCCCTCAATTCACCCCTCCACTTT. This gives the protein CTSSQDSGPLNSPLHF.

The chain couples TRBV3-1 (or the pseudogene TRBV3-2) to TRBJ2-2, with 10 bases identical to TRBD2. CDR1 LGHDT and CDR2 YNNKEL come from the germline V gene (reference sequence). There are 16 residues in the CDR3. V was clipped by 1 base and J by 5 bases; unmatched bases: 4. CDR3 nucleotide sequence: TGTGCCAGCAGCCAAGTACTAGCGGGGATAACCGGGGAGCTGTTTTTT. It translates to CASSQVLAGITGELFF.

The rearrangement uses TRBV7-2 and TRBJ2-2; 8 bases match TRBD2. Trimming at V came to 1 base and at J to 0 bases, leaving 7 bases not matched to a gene. The CDR3 covers 18 residues. Germline CDR1 is SGHTA and CDR2 is FQGNSA. CDR3 bases: TGTGCCAGCAGCTTAGGTCACGTAGCGGGGACGAACACCGGGGAGCTGTTTTTT. Translating gives CASSLGHVAGTNTGELFF.

This clone was seen once. This rearrangement joins TRBV5-1 to TRBJ1-3, with D perhaps TRBD1 (6 bases). The CDR3 has 13 amino acids. The germline V gene encodes CDR1 SGHRS and CDR2 YFSETQ. Trimming pared 4 bases from V and 2 bases from J, leaving 7 bases between. CDR3 protein: CASSQGTGNTIYF. As DNA, the CDR3 is TGCGCCAGCAGCCAGGGGACTGGAAACACCATATATTTT.

The V and J genes are TRBV6-5 and TRBJ2-5; 12 bases are shared with TRBD1. The V gene end was trimmed by 6 bases and the J gene end by 5 bases; junction bases not matched to a gene: 7. The CDR3 extends over 15 amino acids. In germline, CDR1 is MNHEY, CDR2 SVGAGI. This CDR3 is CASRTGQGAGETQYF. The CDR3 DNA is TGTGCCAGCAGGACGGGACAGGGGGCGGGCGAGACCCAGTACTTC.

This sequence joins TRBV6-5 and TRBJ1-2; weak D call: TRBD1 (5 bases). V was trimmed by 0 bases and J by 4 bases, leaving 12 bases between them. Germline lookup yields CDR1 MNHEY and CDR2 SVGAGI. The CDR3 covers 15 residues. This CDR3 reads CASSYSSGNLYGYTF. CDR3 sequence (DNA): TGTGCCAGCAGTTACTCTTCAGGGAATCTCTATGGCTACACCTTC.

The rearrangement uses TRBV2 and TRBJ2-7; tentatively, D is TRBD2 (5 bases). V dropped 0 bases and J dropped 12 bases, with 18 bases sitting between them. There are 14 residues in the CDR3. Germline V lookup: CDR1 SNHLY, CDR2 FYNNEI. The CDR3 loop is CASSEAPDSRRRYF. The CDR3 nucleotides are TGTGCCAGCAGTGAAGCGCCGGACTCCCGTCGTCGGTACTTC.

V is TRBV6-5 and J is TRBJ1-2; D perhaps matches TRBD1 (5 bases). This CDR3 region has 15 residues. CDR1 and CDR2 from the germline V gene are MNHEY and SVGAGI. The V end lost 4 bases, the J end lost 6 bases, and 18 bases lay between the germline ends. CDR3 bases: TGTGCCAGCAGTTTGAAACCCGGGGGGGGAAATGGCTACACCTTC. This sequence encodes CASSLKPGGGNGYTF.

The chain is built from TRBV19 and TRBJ2-3, with TRBD2 matching 8 bases. CDR1 LNHDA and CDR2 SQIVND come from the germline V gene (reference sequence). J gave up 1 base and V 3 bases, and 3 bases lay outside the gene matches. CDR3 length: 15 residues. The CDR3 is CASSIRGGRTDTQYF. Here the CDR3 DNA reads TGTGCCAGTAGTATCCGGGGGGGGCGCACAGATACGCAGTATTTT.

As concerns this clone: Other DNA variants within this sample encode the same CDR3. This CDR3 is CASSLDRSSYNSPLHF. In DNA, the CDR3 is TGTGCCAGCAGCTTAGATAGGAGCTCCTATAATTCACCCCTCCACTTT. The V gene is TRBV11-2, the J gene TRBJ1-6; D not resolved. The V gene's germline CDR1 is SGHAT and CDR2 FQNNGV. The CDR3 spans 16 residues. Trimming took 0 bases from V and 0 from J, leaving 6 bases between them.

The rearrangement links TRBV2 to TRBJ2-1; 8 positions agree with TRBD2. CDR3 length: 17 amino acids. Per the germline V gene, CDR1 is SNHLY and CDR2 is FYNNEI. J lost 4 bases, V lost 3 bases, and 11 bases had no gene match. The CDR3, as DNA: TGTGCCAGCAGTGACGGACTAGCAGCCCCGCCTTACAATGAGCAGTTCTTC. This translates into CASSDGLAAPPYNEQFF.

The V and J genes are TRBV10-2 and TRBJ2-7, with 10 bases aligning to TRBD1. CDR1 is WSHSY and CDR2 is SAAADI in the germline V gene. The CDR3 consists of 15 residues. V lost 2 bases, J lost 4 bases, and 5 bases stayed unmatched. This CDR3 is CASSEPGQGMYEQYF. Here the CDR3 DNA reads TGCGCCAGCAGTGAGCCGGGACAGGGGATGTACGAGCAGTACTTC.

The chain is built from TRBV6-5 and TRBJ1-1, with D possibly TRBD1 on 5 matching bases. Germline V gene sequence: CDR1 MNHEY, CDR2 SVGAGI. Deletions cut 7 bases from V and 0 bases from J, with 12 bases between. The CDR3 length is 14 residues. CDR3 amino acids: CASMGWGMNTEAFF. In nucleotides, the CDR3 is TGTGCCAGCATGGGATGGGGCATGAACACTGAAGCTTTCTTT.

The genes are TRBV2 and TRBJ2-7; a possible D gene is TRBD2 (5 bases). Germline V CDR1 and CDR2: SNHLY, FYNNEI. This CDR3 comprises 15 residues. With 5 bases removed from V and 0 bases from J, the gap between germline ends came to 14 bases. CDR3 amino acids: CASSRWTGDSYEQYF. CDR3 bases: TGTGCCAGCAGTCGATGGACTGGGGACTCCTACGAGCAGTACTTC. Drawing the rest from reference TRBV2 and TRBJ2-7, the complete variable domain is EPEVTQTPSHQVTQMGQEVILRCVPISNHLYFYWYRQILGQKVEFLVSFYNNEISEKSEIFDDQFSVERPDGSNFTLKIRSTKLEDSAMYFCASSRWTGDSYEQYFGPGTRLTVT.

V usage is TRBV5-6 and J usage is TRBJ2-7, with 13 nucleotides matching TRBD2. The CDR3 sequence is 15 residues long. V shed 3 bases and J 2 bases; nucleotides not matched to a gene: 2. Germline V lookup: CDR1 SGHDT, CDR2 YYEEEE. CDR3 sequence: CASSSGLAGPYEQYF. DNA of the CDR3: TGTGCCAGCAGCTCGGGACTAGCGGGGCCCTACGAGCAGTACTTC. Using reference TRBV5-6 and TRBJ2-7 for the parts outside the CDR3, the full variable domain is DAGVTQSPTHLIKTRGQQVTLRCSPKSGHDTVSWYQQALGQGPQFIFQYYEEEERQRGNFPDRFSGHQFPNYSSELNVNALLLGDSALYLCASSSGLAGPYEQYFGPGTRLTVT.

The genes are TRBV5-6 and TRBJ2-3, with a possible D match to TRBD2 (6 bases). V lost 2 bases, J lost 0 bases, and 13 bases lay in between. Germline V gene data show CDR1 as SGHDT and CDR2 as YYEEEE. CDR3 length: 16 amino acids. The CDR3 is CASSLKWGTSTDTQYF. The CDR3 nucleotides read TGTGCCAGCAGCTTAAAGTGGGGGACTAGCACAGATACGCAGTATTTT. Full variable domain (outside the CDR3, taken from reference TRBV5-6 and TRBJ2-3): DAGVTQSPTHLIKTRGQQVTLRCSPKSGHDTVSWYQQALGQGPQFIFQYYEEEERQRGNFPDRFSGHQFPNYSSELNVNALLLGDSALYLCASSLKWGTSTDTQYFGPGTRLTVL.

This sequence joins TRBV3-1 (or the pseudogene TRBV3-2) and TRBJ1-2, with 10 nucleotides matching TRBD1. The CDR3 extends over 16 amino acids. After removal of 4 bases from V and 10 bases from J, the junction contained 15 bases not matched to a gene. Germline values: CDR1 LGHDT, CDR2 YNNKEL (reference sequence). CDR3 coding DNA: TGTGCCAGCAGCCCCCGTCCCGGGACAGGGGCCGGGATCTACACCTTC. Protein product: CASSPRPGTGAGIYTF.

The J gene is TRBJ2-1, the V gene TRBV29-1; TRBD2 agrees at 9 bases. CDR3 length: 13 amino acids. Germline lookup yields CDR1 SQVTM and CDR2 ANQGSEA. Germline trimming cut 1 base from V and 7 bases from J; bases unmatched to any gene: 2. The CDR3 DNA reads TGCAGCGTTGAAGGGCTAGCGGGGAATGAGCAGTTCTTC. Amino acids: CSVEGLAGNEQFF.

The chain joins TRBV5-5 to TRBJ1-3; the D is unclear. The germline CDR1 and CDR2 sequences are SGHKS and YYEKEE (reference sequence). Trimming removed 2 bases at V and 0 bases at J, with 6 bases between. The CDR3 loop spans 14 amino acids. In nucleotides, the CDR3 is TGTGCCAGCAGCTTACAGAGCTCTGGAAACACCATATATTTT. Protein: CASSLQSSGNTIYF.

The V gene is TRBV2, the J gene TRBJ2-1; 9 nucleotides line up with TRBD1. Germline assignment: CDR1 SNHLY and CDR2 FYNNEI. The V and J ends lost 8 bases and 10 bases, in that order; junction bases with no gene match: 6. There are 12 residues in the CDR3. DNA for the CDR3: TGTGCCAGCGCGGGACAGGGAAACGAGCAGTTCTTC. Amino acid sequence: CASAGQGNEQFF.